What follows are 21 T cell receptor beta chains derived from one specimen sequenced in a study of Graves' ophthalmopathy and Graves' hyperthyroidism. The sequenced template was RNA, covering the TCR beta CDR3 region. The first round was an RT-PCR with HTBI primers, and the second round was a multiplex PCR. Each CDR3 protein is one row after TCRdb ran MiXCR on the multiplex PCR reads. The table has around 660,000 distinct CDR3 sequences, under 50% seen once. Source material: peripheral blood. The receptors originated from an adult man with Graves' ophthalmopathy.

A note on this clonotype: Possible read error: a much larger clone is one base away. The CDR3 carries no conserved terminal phenylalanine or tryptophan, so it likely arises from a read error. The genes are TRBV9 and TRBJ1-2, with 9 bases identical to TRBD1. This CDR3 has 15 amino acids. The germline V gene has CDR1 SGDLS and CDR2 YYNGEE. V shed 3 bases and J 7 bases; nucleotides not matched to a gene: 10. The CDR3 is CASSGNWDRAAGYTL. In DNA, the CDR3 is TGTGCCAGCAGCGGAAATTGGGACAGGGCGGCTGGCTACACCCTC.

On this clonotype itself: This CDR3 is missing its conserved last phenylalanine or tryptophan, likely due to a read error. The rearrangement uses TRBV7-2 and TRBJ2-7, with D tentatively TRBD2 (6 bases). The CDR3 is 14 amino acids. Germline V lookup: CDR1 SGHTA, CDR2 FQGNSA. Trimming took 0 bases from V and 3 from J, leaving 9 bases between them. This CDR3 is CASSLAGGNYEQYC. As DNA, the CDR3 is TGTGCCAGCAGCTTAGCTGGCGGGAACTACGAGCAGTACTGC.

The V and J genes are TRBV5-5 and TRBJ2-5, with 13 nucleotides matching TRBD2. Germline V gene lookup returns CDR1 SGHKS and CDR2 YYEKEE (reference sequence). The CDR3 totals 16 residues. J gave up 5 bases and V 4 bases, and 8 bases lay outside the gene matches. The CDR3 reads CASSSGLAGATETQYF. The DNA of the CDR3 is TGTGCCAGCAGCAGCGGACTAGCGGGGGCAACGGAGACCCAGTACTTC.

The chain joins TRBV9 to TRBJ2-3; D is perhaps TRBD2 (6 bases). Germline CDR1 SGDLS, CDR2 YYNGEE. V was cut by 4 bases and J by 1 base, with 10 bases left in between. This CDR3 is 14 amino acids long. CDR3 in amino acids: CASSRDFGTDTQYF. CDR3 DNA: TGTGCCAGCAGCCGGGACTTCGGCACAGATACGCAGTATTTT.

The rearrangement uses TRBV5-5 and TRBJ2-7; no firm D call. CDR1 SGHKS and CDR2 YYEKEE come from the germline V gene (reference sequence). CDR3 length equals 15 residues. V shed 4 bases and J shed 3 bases, with 17 bases lying between them. CDR3 protein: CASSGISDDFYEQYF. The CDR3 nucleotides are TGTGCCAGCAGCGGCATTTCGGACGATTTCTACGAGCAGTACTTC.

In this sample, this clonotype turned up many times. V is TRBV5-4 and J is TRBJ2-7; maybe TRBD2 (6 bases). CDR1 is SGHNT, CDR2 YYREEE, per germline (reference sequence). Trimming took off 5 bases at V and 6 bases at J, with 9 bases between the two ends. CDR3 length: 11 residues. This chain's CDR3 is CASREGGEQYF. In DNA, the CDR3 is TGTGCCAGCAGGGAGGGTGGCGAGCAGTACTTC.

A single count supports this clonotype. The chain uses TRBV5-5 and TRBJ2-7; 14 bases are a match to TRBD2. The germline gives CDR1 SGHKS, CDR2 YYEKEE (reference sequence). Trimming at V came to 4 bases and at J to 7 bases, leaving 7 bases not matched to a gene. The CDR3 runs 15 residues. The CDR3 loop reads CASSVTSGGAWEQYF. CDR3 bases: TGTGCCAGCAGCGTGACTAGCGGGGGGGCCTGGGAGCAGTACTTC.

The chain couples TRBV7-9 to TRBJ1-2; the D gene is possibly TRBD1 (5 bases). Germline values: CDR1 SEHNR, CDR2 FQNEAQ (reference sequence). The length of the CDR3 is 13 residues. V shed 3 bases and J shed 6 bases, with 11 bases lying between them. The CDR3 here is CASSLVSGNGYTF. The DNA for the CDR3 is TGTGCCAGCAGCTTGGTCTCAGGGAATGGCTACACCTTC.

The rearrangement uses TRBV7-8 and TRBJ2-4; maybe TRBD1 (5 bases). CDR3 length equals 14 residues. With 5 bases removed from V and 1 base from J, the gap between germline ends came to 9 bases. Per the germline V gene, CDR1 is SGHVS and CDR2 is FQNEAQ. The CDR3 region is CASSKKGAKNIQYF. CDR3 sequence (DNA): TGTGCCAGCAGCAAAAAGGGGGCCAAAAACATTCAGTACTTC.

The V call is TRBV5-1, the J call TRBJ1-5; D is uncertain. The ends were cut back, 4 bases at V and 11 bases at J, with 4 bases in the middle. Germline values: CDR1 SGHRS, CDR2 YFSETQ. There are 9 residues in the CDR3. CDR3 loop: CASSAAQHF. The CDR3 nucleotides read TGCGCCAGCAGCGCCGCCCAGCATTTT.

The J gene is TRBJ2-7, the V gene TRBV7-9, with 16 bases identical to TRBD2. CDR3 length: 18 residues. Germline values: CDR1 SEHNR, CDR2 FQNEAQ (reference sequence). V was clipped by 4 bases and J by 4 bases; unmatched bases: 10. The CDR3 DNA reads TGTGCCAGCAGCTCTCCCGGGACTAGCGGGAGGGCGTCTTACGAGCAGTACTTC. This codes for CASSSPGTSGRASYEQYF.

The V and J genes are TRBV5-1 and TRBJ1-6, with 7 bases that match TRBD1. This CDR3 region has 14 residues. The V gene's germline CDR1 is SGHRS and CDR2 YFSETQ. The V and J ends lost 9 bases and 11 bases, in that order; junction bases with no gene match: 14. CDR3 sequence reads: CATYQQGSGTPLHF. The CDR3 DNA reads as TGCGCCACCTACCAACAGGGGTCGGGAACACCCCTCCACTTT.

This sequence joins TRBV2 and TRBJ2-7; 8 nucleotides align to TRBD1. The CDR3 contains 12 residues. V lost 6 bases to trimming and J lost 5 bases; unmatched junction nucleotides: 3. The germline V gene encodes CDR1 SNHLY and CDR2 FYNNEI. The CDR3 here is CASSRDRNEQYF. For the CDR3, the DNA is TGTGCCAGCAGCCGGGACAGGAACGAGCAGTACTTC.

This chain uses TRBV10-2 with TRBJ2-7; D possibly corresponds to TRBD1 (5 bases). V was clipped by 9 bases and J by 12 bases, with 21 bases between them. Germline V gives CDR1 WSHSY, CDR2 SAAADI. The CDR3 spans 12 residues. The CDR3 sequence is CASSPQGVWLYF. In DNA, the CDR3 is TGCGCCAGTAGCCCCCAGGGCGTTTGGCTGTACTTC.

The chain has TRBV24-1 and TRBJ1-5; TRBD1 aligns across 10 bases. The V segment lost 5 bases and the J segment 11 bases; nucleotides outside the gene matches: 11. The CDR3 totals 15 residues. Germline V gives CDR1 KGHDR, CDR2 SFDVKD. The CDR3 nucleotides read TGTGCCACCAGTGGCGGACAGGGGGATCGTTGGTCCCAGCATTTT. Its translation is CATSGGQGDRWSQHF.

This clonotype was observed at least ten times. The V call is TRBV10-3, the J call TRBJ2-7; D gene ambiguous. The CDR3 length is 12 residues. Trimming pared 0 bases from V and 6 bases from J, leaving 6 bases between. Per the germline V gene, CDR1 is ENHRY and CDR2 is SYGVKD. The CDR3 DNA follows: TGTGCCATCAGTGAGTCGACTCGCGAGCAGTACTTC. Translating gives CAISESTREQYF.

The rearrangement joins TRBV29-1 to TRBJ1-4; 9 positions agree with TRBD1. V trimming: 5 bases; J trimming: 8 bases; junction bases outside the gene matches: 6. The CDR3 totals 13 residues. Looked up from germline, CDR1 is SQVTM and CDR2 is ANQGSEA. The CDR3 region is CSVIGTGPEKLFF. The CDR3 nucleotides read TGCAGCGTTATAGGGACAGGGCCCGAAAAACTGTTTTTT.

This clonotype was counted once. V is TRBV5-1 and J is TRBJ2-7; 8 bases align to TRBD1. In germline, CDR1 is SGHRS, CDR2 YFSETQ. J lost 7 bases, V lost 0 bases, and 9 bases had no gene match. The CDR3 extends over 15 amino acids. CDR3 nucleotides: TGCGCCAGCAGCTTGGGGGCCGGACAGGGCGAAGAGCAGTACTTC. Encoded protein: CASSLGAGQGEEQYF.

CDR3 sequence: CASSLTSGDTQYF. The CDR3 nucleotides read TGTGCCAGCAGCCTGACTAGCGGAGATACGCAGTATTTT. The V gene is TRBV7-2, the J gene TRBJ2-3; TRBD2 matches 9 bases. Per germline, CDR1 SGHTA and CDR2 FQGNSA. The CDR3 runs to 13 residues. V trimming: 5 bases; J trimming: 5 bases; junction bases outside the gene matches: 2. The full variable domain, its missing parts supplied by reference TRBV7-2 and TRBJ2-3, is GAGVSQSPSNKVTEKGKDVELRCDPISGHTALYWYRQSLGQGLEFLIYFQGNSAPDKSGLPSDRFSAERTGGSVSTLTIQRTQQEDSAVYLCASSLTSGDTQYFGPGTRLTVL.

J is TRBJ2-1 and V is TRBV10-3; no clear D. V was trimmed by 3 bases and J by 9 bases, leaving 15 bases between them. The CDR3 loop spans 14 amino acids. Per germline, CDR1 ENHRY and CDR2 SYGVKD. The CDR3: CAISEMTLGVEQFF. In DNA, the CDR3 is TGTGCCATCAGTGAAATGACCCTAGGAGTTGAGCAGTTCTTC.

The chain is built from TRBV2 and TRBJ2-7; maybe TRBD1 (6 bases). Germline CDR1 and CDR2: SNHLY and FYNNEI. The CDR3 length is 16 residues. With 8 bases removed from V and 6 bases from J, the gap between germline ends came to 26 bases. DNA of the CDR3: TGTGCCAGCTCCCCTAATGCAGGGGTACAGATCGGCGAGCAGTACTTC. Amino acid sequence: CASSPNAGVQIGEQYF.